This passage covers 27 T cell receptor beta chains from one sample sequenced in a study of control samples from healthy donors and cancer patients. Profiling relied on immunoSEQ multiplex PCR, and the TCRdb table lists in-frame clones only, not all of them. This sample yields fewer than 200,000 clones, of which roughly 95% are seen a single time; just over 1% belongs to the top ten. The sequenced sample consisted of blood. Source of these receptors: a woman between 25 and 40 years old in good health.

The rearrangement links TRBV5-6 to TRBJ2-3; tentatively, D is TRBD1 or TRBD2 (5 bases each). Trimming removed 7 bases from V and 4 bases from J, with 13 bases in between. Germline loops: CDR1 SGHDT, CDR2 YYEEEE. The CDR3 loop spans 13 amino acids. In DNA form, the CDR3 reads TGTGCCAGCTGCTGGGGGTTAGCAGATACGCAGTATTTT. Protein sequence: CASCWGLADTQYF.

The chain couples TRBV14 to TRBJ2-5; no clear D. Trimming took 4 bases from V and 2 from J, leaving 20 bases between them. CDR1 is SGHDN and CDR2 is FVKESK in the germline V gene. The CDR3 length is 17 residues. This CDR3 is CASSPGRARAKQETQYF. CDR3 sequence (DNA): TGTGCCAGCAGCCCAGGTCGGGCCCGAGCCAAACAAGAGACCCAGTACTTC.

J is TRBJ1-6 and V is TRBV18; TRBD1 might be the D (6 bases). V lost 2 bases and J lost 10, with 9 bases in between. The germline V gene encodes CDR1 KGHSH and CDR2 LQKENI. This CDR3 region has 13 residues. The CDR3 loop is CASSPGRGSPLHF. In nucleotides, the CDR3 is TGTGCCAGCTCACCAGGCAGGGGATCACCCCTCCACTTT.

V gene TRBV28 combines with J gene TRBJ1-1; D ambiguous. CDR3 size: 14 residues. Trimming stripped 8 bases from V and 4 bases from J, with 17 bases between. The germline V gene encodes CDR1 MDHEN and CDR2 SYDVKM. The CDR3 DNA follows: TGTGCCAGCGGTGGGATCGGGGTTGGCACTGAAGCTTTCTTT. It is translated as CASGGIGVGTEAFF.

J is TRBJ1-5 and V is TRBV4-1; possibly TRBD1 for D (5 bases). The germline V and J ends were trimmed by 1 base and 1 base, with 8 bases remaining between them. Looked up from germline, CDR1 is MGHRA and CDR2 is YSYEKL. The CDR3 is 15 amino acids. This CDR3 reads CASSQVPGSNQPQHF. CDR3 in DNA: TGCGCCAGCAGCCAAGTCCCAGGGAGCAATCAGCCCCAGCATTTT.

The J gene is TRBJ1-3, the V gene TRBV14, with D perhaps matching TRBD1 (5 bases). CDR3 length: 14 residues. Looked up from germline, CDR1 is SGHDN and CDR2 is FVKESK. V was shortened by 1 base and J by 2 bases, with 6 bases between the two germline ends. CDR3 nucleotides: TGTGCCAGCAGCCAAGGGGGACCTGGAAACACCATATATTTT. It encodes CASSQGGPGNTIYF.

The rearrangement links TRBV19 to TRBJ2-1; D gene unclear. This CDR3 has 15 amino acids. V shed 1 base and J shed 9 bases, with 16 bases lying between them. Germline CDR1 is LNHDA and CDR2 is SQIVND (reference sequence). This CDR3 is CASSIGPGPNAEQFF. The CDR3 bases are TGTGCCAGTAGTATAGGGCCGGGTCCTAATGCTGAGCAGTTCTTC. The entire variable domain, with the rest obtained from reference TRBV19 and TRBJ2-1, is as follows: DGGITQSPKYLFRKEGQNVTLSCEQNLNHDAMYWYRQDPGQGLRLIYYSQIVNDFQKGDIAEGYSVSREKKESFPLTVTSAQKNPTAFYLCASSIGPGPNAEQFFGPGTRLTVL.

The CDR3, as DNA: TGTGCCAGCAGCCCAAGCGGAGAACACACCGGGGAGCTGTTTTTT. Protein product: CASSPSGEHTGELFF. The V and J genes are TRBV6-5 and TRBJ2-2, with a weak D call TRBD2 (5 bases). The CDR3 runs 15 residues. The germline CDR1 and CDR2 sequences are MNHEY and SVGAGI. V lost 6 bases and J lost 3, with 14 bases in between.

The chain employs TRBV7-3 and TRBJ1-5, with no clear D. The CDR3 runs 14 residues. Per germline, CDR1 SGHTA and CDR2 FQGTGA. V lost 2 bases and J lost 5, with 10 bases in between. The CDR3 sequence: CASSLGFSDQPQHF. The CDR3 DNA sequence: TGTGCCAGCAGCTTAGGGTTCTCAGATCAGCCCCAGCATTTT.

CDR3 sequence reads: CSASLPGDWNEQYF. The DNA of the CDR3 is TGCAGTGCTAGTCTTCCGGGGGATTGGAACGAGCAGTACTTC. This chain links TRBV20-1 with TRBJ2-7, with TRBD2 as a possible D gene (6 bases). V gave up 3 bases and J gave up 5 bases, with 17 bases separating them. The CDR3 totals 14 residues. The germline CDR1 and CDR2 sequences are DFQATT and SNEGSKA (reference sequence).

J is TRBJ2-1 and V is TRBV6-2 or TRBV6-3; TRBD2 matches 8 bases. V gave up 5 bases and J gave up 4 bases; unmatched junction bases: 7. Germline V gene data show CDR1 as MNHEY and CDR2 as SVGEGT. The CDR3 has 15 amino acids. CDR3 amino acids: CASSPIAGLYNEQFF. The CDR3 DNA reads as TGTGCCAGCAGTCCAATAGCGGGACTATACAATGAGCAGTTCTTC.

This rearrangement joins TRBV6-2 or TRBV6-3 to TRBJ1-2, with 8 bases aligning to TRBD1. With V trimmed by 6 bases and J by 4 bases, 10 bases remained unmatched. Germline-derived CDR1 and CDR2 are MNHEY and SVGEGT. The CDR3 consists of 15 residues. CDR3 sequence (DNA): TGTGCCAGCAGCCGGGGACAGGTGAGCAGCTATGGCTACACCTTC. Protein: CASSRGQVSSYGYTF.

DNA of the CDR3: TGCGCCAGCAGCTTGGGACTCGCGGGGCAGCTTCAAGAGACCCAGTACTTC. Translated: CASSLGLAGQLQETQYF. The chain joins TRBV5-1 to TRBJ2-5; maybe TRBD2 (6 bases). In germline, CDR1 is SGHRS, CDR2 YFSETQ. The CDR3 runs 17 residues. V lost 0 bases and J 2 bases, leaving 17 bases between the germline ends.

This clone came up once. This chain connects TRBV14 to TRBJ2-2; D not certain. The CDR3 spans 17 residues. CDR1 SGHDN and CDR2 FVKESK come from the germline V gene. Trimming removed 5 bases from V and 0 bases from J, with 16 bases in between. Written as DNA, the CDR3 is TGTGCCAGCAGCGCCCTTATCTCAAACGCGAACACCGGGGAGCTGTTTTTT. Translated: CASSALISNANTGELFF.

The rearrangement joins TRBV11-2 to TRBJ1-2; 9 bases map to TRBD1. V was clipped by 0 bases and J by 4 bases; unmatched bases: 9. This CDR3 contains 17 residues. Germline lookup yields CDR1 SGHAT and CDR2 FQNNGV. CDR3 sequence: CASSLDGTGRVLYGYTF. The CDR3 nucleotides are TGTGCCAGCAGCTTAGATGGGACAGGGAGAGTCCTCTATGGCTACACCTTC.

The rearrangement uses TRBV11-2 and TRBJ2-1; 9 positions match TRBD1. V trimming: 8 bases; J trimming: 15 bases; junction bases outside the gene matches: 17. This CDR3 spans 14 amino acids. Per germline, CDR1 SGHAT and CDR2 FQNNGV. CDR3 nucleotide sequence: TGTGCCAGCTCCCGGGGGACAGGGTGGGAGCCGGGGTTCTTC. This gives the protein CASSRGTGWEPGFF.

This sequence joins TRBV7-3 and TRBJ1-1; D gene uncertain. Germline V gene lookup returns CDR1 SGHTA and CDR2 FQGTGA. V was trimmed by 5 bases and J by 4 bases, leaving 17 bases between them. This CDR3 is built from 15 residues. This CDR3 is CASSAIGVETTEAFF. CDR3 nucleotides: TGTGCCAGCAGCGCCATTGGGGTGGAGACCACTGAAGCTTTCTTT.

This clone was counted a single time. Here the CDR3 reads CASSLTPQREGSYNEQFF. The CDR3 DNA reads TGTGCCAGCAGCTTAACCCCCCAGCGGGAGGGCTCCTACAATGAGCAGTTCTTC. The chain uses TRBV7-6 and TRBJ2-1; 10 nucleotides align to TRBD2. V was pared by 2 bases and J by 0 bases, with 7 bases of the junction left unmatched. The germline V gene encodes CDR1 SGHVS and CDR2 FNYEAQ. The CDR3 is 18 residues long.

This clone was seen a few times. The chain carries TRBV18 and TRBJ2-1, with 10 bases aligning to TRBD2. This CDR3 has 16 amino acids. Germline CDR1 KGHSH, CDR2 LQKENI. J gave up 2 bases and V 6 bases, and 7 bases lay outside the gene matches. The CDR3, as DNA: TGTGCCAGCTCGCCGCCGGGACTAGCGACCTACAATGAGCAGTTCTTC. Encoded protein: CASSPPGLATYNEQFF.

This chain connects TRBV5-1 to TRBJ2-2; D not resolved. The CDR3 length is 16 residues. Between the trimmed V and J ends, which lost 0 bases and 6 bases, there was a span of 15 bases. The germline CDR1 and CDR2 sequences are SGHRS and YFSETQ. Here the CDR3 DNA reads TGCGCCAGCAGCTTGGGGGTGAACACCCGGCCCGGGGAGCTGTTTTTT. It translates to CASSLGVNTRPGELFF.

The chain joins TRBV29-1 to TRBJ1-1, with D possibly matching TRBD1 (6 bases). The CDR3 contains 12 residues. Germline V lookup: CDR1 SQVTM, CDR2 ANQGSEA. V lost 7 bases and J 3 bases, leaving 12 bases between the germline ends. Here the CDR3 reads CSALGGYTEAFF. CDR3 coding DNA: TGCAGCGCCCTAGGGGGATACACTGAAGCTTTCTTT.

The rearrangement joins TRBV5-8 to TRBJ1-1; TRBD1 matches 7 bases. CDR3 length equals 15 residues. The V gene's germline CDR1 is SGHTS and CDR2 YDEGEE. The V segment lost 4 bases and the J segment 7 bases; nucleotides outside the gene matches: 13. The CDR3 coding sequence is TGTGCCAGCAGCGTGGCTTTGACAGGGTTAGGTGAAGCTTTCTTT. It encodes CASSVALTGLGEAFF.

V gene TRBV18 combines with J gene TRBJ2-7, with TRBD1 identical over 7 bases. The length of the CDR3 is 14 residues. Germline V CDR1 and CDR2: KGHSH, LQKENI. V gave up 4 bases and J gave up 8 bases; unmatched junction bases: 11. The CDR3 bases are TGTGCCAGCTCACAGGGGACAGATCTCGCCAAGCAGTACTTC. This translates into CASSQGTDLAKQYF.

The CDR3 sequence is CASSSRDRPTYGYTF. CDR3 in DNA: TGTGCCAGCAGTTCCCGGGACAGACCGACCTATGGCTACACCTTC. V usage is TRBV6-5 and J usage is TRBJ1-2, with 7 positions matching TRBD1. The ends lost 4 bases at V and 4 bases at J; junction bases unmatched: 9. This CDR3 has 15 residues. Germline lookup yields CDR1 MNHEY and CDR2 SVGAGI.

Comments on this clone: Other DNA sequences of this sample code for an identical CDR3. The chain uses TRBV28 and TRBJ1-2; 9 bases match TRBD1. V lost 6 bases to trimming and J lost 2 bases; unmatched junction nucleotides: 1. CDR3 length: 13 amino acids. Germline V gives CDR1 MDHEN, CDR2 SYDVKM. The CDR3 bases are TGTGCCAGCAGAGACAGGGGGAACTATGGCTACACCTTC. Translated, it gives CASRDRGNYGYTF.

The V call is TRBV11-2, the J call TRBJ2-3; D is perhaps TRBD2 (6 bases). Per the germline V gene, CDR1 is SGHAT and CDR2 is FQNNGV. This CDR3 spans 17 amino acids. V was shortened by 1 base and J by 2 bases, with 16 bases between the two germline ends. CDR3 protein: CASSLVAGGTYTDTQYF. The CDR3 DNA sequence: TGTGCCAGCAGCTTAGTGGCTGGGGGGACCTACACAGATACGCAGTATTTT.

The rearrangement links TRBV5-4 to TRBJ2-2, with unresolved D. Germline CDR1 reads SGHNT; CDR2 reads YYREEE (reference sequence). CDR3 length: 13 residues. Trimming took 1 base from V and 4 from J, leaving 5 bases between them. The CDR3 sequence: CASSLLSTGELFF. In DNA, the CDR3 is TGTGCCAGCAGCTTGCTATCCACCGGGGAGCTGTTTTTT.